This record covers a single T cell receptor beta chain. No antigen is known for it. The record has no base qualities; no much larger clone is one base away. This specimen comes from a study of blood T cell repertoires in COVID-19 (TCRdb year 2020). Context from the whole study: The collaborator samples originated in the United States, Italy and Spain and spanned the acute and convalescent phases of COVID-19. The material from the prospective study consisted of cDNA or gDNA derived from T cells, B-cell-depleted T cells, or PBMCs. Subjects who had been exposed to COVID-19, were actively infected with it, or had recovered from it provided the deeply sampled blood TCRbeta repertoires that made up the dataset. A freely available public database, intended as a resource for researchers studying the immune response to SARS-CoV-2, is where the repertoires were released. Samples were obtained from the ongoing ImmuneRACE study (first 160 participants) and from about 1,300 subjects provided by 6 global collaborators. Sample metadata almost always included a de-identified subject ID, COVID-19 status, age in years and sex. Where available, HLA class I and class II types were taken from metadata supplied by the sample provider and were not determined by assay-based typing.

What the study reported, not specific to this receptor: Clinical and demographic metadata were provided uncurated, with the amount varying by source and participant.

In Seattle, one collaborating source enrolled patients while the infection was active and tracked those patients longitudinally over the course of disease. Collaborating institutions collected whole blood in K2EDTA tubes following their own protocols. Collaborator samples were shipped for TCRbeta analysis as frozen whole blood, isolated PBMCs, or DNA extracted from either sample type. TCRbeta CDR3 regions were amplified from genomic DNA by means of the immunoSEQ Assay, a bias-controlled multiplex PCR. Concerning the study's data processing: The number of nucleated cells in each sample was estimated from the amplification of reference gene primers within the assay. To quantify the absolute abundance of each unique TCRbeta CDR3 rearrangement, sequence reads were collapsed and filtered. For each sample, productive Simpson clonality was calculated as the square root of Simpson's diversity index over productive rearrangements. TCRdb limited this immuneACCESS table to in-frame rearrangements with V and J called. A share of clones is missing; checked studies link under half to unresolved V genes, and the rest is unexplained. V and J calls and clone size are those listed in that table; D and trimming were worked out from the DNA. Recorded for this sample are over 85,000 clones; over 85% of them occurred a single time. Clones ranked in the top ten supply around 4% of the sample.

This TCR was sampled from a human donor with COVID-19, enrolled during active disease. The donor label of this sample is uncertain. The sample taken for sequencing was peripheral blood.

The DNA reads TGTGCCAGCAGCTCCGTCTACGAGCAGTACTTC. Its coded protein is CASSSVYEQYF. The chain joins TRBV6-5 to TRBJ2-7, with the D gene too uncertain to name. V lost 6 bases and J lost 3 bases; the stretch between them is 6 bases long. The CDR3 contains 11 residues, cysteine and phenylalanine counted. The sequence is cut down to CDR3 DNA, 33 bases in frame from base 1. CDR1 is given as MNHEY and CDR2 as SVGAGI, both from the germline V gene.